The 14 T cell receptor beta chains below come from one sample, sequenced in a study of OX40 agonist ivuxolimab in advanced cancers. Libraries were prepared by immunoSEQ multiplex PCR; TCRdb keeps only in-frame clonotypes and omits some of them. The table includes around 39,000 clones, about 81% detected once. This specimen was CD4+ or CD8+ T cells sorted from blood, taken in a trial of the OX40 agonist ivuxolimab. These receptors were collected from an adult with an advanced solid tumor such as melanoma, head and neck, liver or kidney cancer.

The CDR3 reads CASSLGGLLYEQYF. CDR3 coding DNA: TGTGCCAGCAGCTTAGGAGGACTACTATACGAGCAGTACTTC. The chain recombines TRBV11-2 with TRBJ2-7; D possibly corresponds to TRBD2 (6 bases). The V and J ends lost 1 base and 4 bases respectively, with 11 bases between them. The length of the CDR3 is 14 residues. CDR1 SGHAT and CDR2 FQNNGV come from the germline V gene.

The chain employs TRBV28 and TRBJ2-3, with 10 bases lining up with TRBD1. Germline trimming cut 8 bases from V and 4 bases from J; bases unmatched to any gene: 6. Germline CDR1 and CDR2: MDHEN and SYDVKM. This CDR3 contains 14 residues. CDR3 region: CASRGQGVSDTQYF. In nucleotides, the CDR3 is TGTGCCAGCCGAGGACAGGGGGTGTCAGATACGCAGTATTTT.

This clone was picked up a small number of times. CDR3 nucleotide sequence: TGTGCCAGCAGCCGCGACAGGGGTGGATCCTACAATGAGCAGTTCTTC. The encoded protein is CASSRDRGGSYNEQFF. The genes are TRBV7-3 and TRBJ2-1, with 8 bases lining up with TRBD1. Germline assignment: CDR1 SGHTA and CDR2 FQGTGA. The CDR3 consists of 16 residues. With 5 bases clipped from V and 1 base from J, the junction kept 7 bases outside the gene matches.

The gene calls are TRBV7-3 and TRBJ2-5, with D uncertain. V dropped 5 bases and J dropped 5 bases, with 12 bases sitting between them. The CDR3 spans 13 residues. Germline V gene sequence: CDR1 SGHTA, CDR2 FQGTGA. Here the CDR3 reads CASSQVVGETQYF. CDR3 DNA: TGTGCCAGCAGCCAGGTGGTGGGGGAGACCCAGTACTTC.

The chain employs TRBV7-8 and TRBJ2-7; D may be TRBD2 (5 bases). The CDR3 covers 15 residues. CDR1 and CDR2 from the germline V gene are SGHVS and FQNEAQ. Trimming pared 4 bases from V and 6 bases from J, leaving 19 bases between. The CDR3 reads CASSSQKAALGEQYF. Here the CDR3 DNA reads TGTGCCAGCAGCTCCCAGAAAGCGGCCCTCGGCGAGCAGTACTTC.

The chain couples TRBV29-1 to TRBJ1-1; D is unresolved. Germline CDR1 SQVTM, CDR2 ANQGSEA. V was trimmed by 0 bases and J by 10 bases, leaving 9 bases between them. This CDR3 contains 11 residues. The CDR3 DNA follows: TGCAGCGTTGAAGATCCGATCGGAGCTTTCTTT. Amino acids: CSVEDPIGAFF.

The chain joins TRBV9 to TRBJ1-2, with D uncertain. Trimming took 0 bases from V and 2 from J, leaving 11 bases between them. The germline V gene encodes CDR1 SGDLS and CDR2 YYNGEE. The CDR3 runs 15 residues. The CDR3 nucleotides read TGTGCCAGCAGCGTAGAAGGTCTGGGGAACTATGGCTACACCTTC. Amino acid sequence: CASSVEGLGNYGYTF.

This chain links TRBV5-6 with TRBJ2-7; TRBD1 aligns across 10 bases. CDR3 length equals 12 residues. The trim removed 4 bases at V and 6 bases at J, leaving 1 base unmatched. Per germline, CDR1 SGHDT and CDR2 YYEEEE. CDR3 region: CASSRTGGEQYF. CDR3 in DNA: TGTGCCAGCAGCCGGACAGGGGGCGAGCAGTACTTC. The complete variable domain, with remaining parts taken from reference TRBV5-6 and TRBJ2-7, reads DAGVTQSPTHLIKTRGQQVTLRCSPKSGHDTVSWYQQALGQGPQFIFQYYEEEERQRGNFPDRFSGHQFPNYSSELNVNALLLGDSALYLCASSRTGGEQYFGPGTRLTVT.

This clone was counted only a few times. V usage is TRBV4-2 and J usage is TRBJ1-2; TRBD1 matches at 7 bases. The CDR3 is 16 residues long. Losses at the gene ends were 0 bases for V and 7 bases for J; bases not matched to a gene: 11. Germline V lookup: CDR1 LGHNA, CDR2 YNFKEQ. DNA of the CDR3: TGTGCCAGCAGCCAAGATTCGACTTCGACAGGGACTGGCTACACCTTC. Its translation: CASSQDSTSTGTGYTF.

The chain is built from TRBV28 and TRBJ2-3; 8 positions agree with TRBD2. Germline-derived CDR1 and CDR2 are MDHEN and SYDVKM. V lost 7 bases and J lost 3; bases outside the gene matches: 12. The CDR3 covers 16 residues. CDR3 sequence reads: CASTDQRERRTDTQYF. CDR3 coding DNA: TGTGCCAGCACCGACCAGCGGGAGAGGCGGACAGATACGCAGTATTTT.

The chain recombines TRBV11-2 with TRBJ2-7, with 7 bases fitting TRBD1. Per the germline V gene, CDR1 is SGHAT and CDR2 is FQNNGV. The V and J ends lost 7 bases and 0 bases, in that order; junction bases with no gene match: 9. This CDR3 contains 15 residues. The CDR3 bases are TGTGCCAGCATGCTACAGGGGATTCCCTCCTACGAGCAGTACTTC. Encoded protein: CASMLQGIPSYEQYF. Filled out from reference TRBV11-2 and TRBJ2-7, the complete variable domain reads EAGVAQSPRYKIIEKRQSVAFWCNPISGHATLYWYQQILGQGPKLLIQFQNNGVVDDSQLPKDRFSAERLKGVDSTLKIQPAKLEDSAVYLCASMLQGIPSYEQYFGPGTRLTVT.

The chain recombines TRBV10-2 with TRBJ1-1; D is possibly TRBD1 (5 bases). The germline V gene encodes CDR1 WSHSY and CDR2 SAAADI. The germline V and J ends were trimmed by 8 bases and 2 bases, with 12 bases remaining between them. The CDR3 runs to 13 residues. CDR3 DNA: TGCGCCAGCGCCTTTCAGGGAAACACTGAAGCTTTCTTT. Amino acid sequence: CASAFQGNTEAFF.

The rearrangement uses TRBV9 and TRBJ1-2; D remains ambiguous. CDR3 size: 14 residues. With 0 bases removed from V and 8 bases from J, the gap between germline ends came to 14 bases. Germline lookup yields CDR1 SGDLS and CDR2 YYNGEE. CDR3 sequence: CASSVDSVGRGYTF. CDR3 nucleotides: TGTGCCAGCAGCGTAGACAGCGTTGGGAGAGGCTACACCTTC.

This chain links TRBV5-1 with TRBJ1-3; a possible D gene is TRBD1 (5 bases). This CDR3 has 15 amino acids. V lost 2 bases and J lost 0, with 9 bases in between. Germline CDR1 SGHRS, CDR2 YFSETQ. CDR3 sequence: CASSLQGVSGNTIYF. The CDR3 DNA follows: TGCGCCAGCAGCTTACAAGGGGTCTCTGGAAACACCATATATTTT.